The 21 T cell receptor beta chains below all came from one sample that was sequenced in a study of control samples from healthy donors and cancer patients. Here immunoSEQ multiplex PCR was the method, and the copy in TCRdb shows in-frame clones only, minus some. The repertoire holds roughly 90,000 clones, with 82% as singletons. The sequenced material came from blood. These receptors came from a woman aged 60 to 75 in good health.

This rearrangement joins TRBV14 to TRBJ2-7; possibly TRBD1 for D (6 bases). Looked up from germline, CDR1 is SGHDN and CDR2 is FVKESK. Trimming removed 4 bases at V and 3 bases at J, with 10 bases between. The CDR3 has 13 amino acids. The CDR3: CASSLLDSYEQYF. Here the CDR3 DNA reads TGTGCCAGCAGCCTCCTGGACAGCTACGAGCAGTACTTC. The entire variable domain, with the rest obtained from reference TRBV14 and TRBJ2-7, is as follows: EAGVTQFPSHSVIEKGQTVTLRCDPISGHDNLYWYRRVMGKEIKFLLHFVKESKQDESGMPNNRFLAERTGGTYSTLKVQPAELEDSGVYFCASSLLDSYEQYFGPGTRLTVT.

This chain uses TRBV27 with TRBJ2-2; D is perhaps TRBD1 (6 bases). Germline-derived CDR1 and CDR2 are MNHEY and SMNVEV (reference sequence). V was cut by 2 bases and J by 2 bases, with 9 bases left in between. The CDR3 runs 15 residues. The CDR3 nucleotides are TGTGCCAGCAGTTTAGGACAGATAAACACCGGGGAGCTGTTTTTT. This sequence encodes CASSLGQINTGELFF.

This clone has only a few counts. J is TRBJ1-3 and V is TRBV7-9, with 8 nucleotides matching TRBD1. Germline V gene data show CDR1 as SEHNR and CDR2 as FQNEAQ (reference sequence). This CDR3 region has 17 residues. The V segment lost 2 bases and the J segment 4 bases; nucleotides outside the gene matches: 10. CDR3 residues: CASSLLSGGASGNTIYF. The CDR3 DNA sequence: TGTGCCAGCAGCTTACTTTCAGGGGGCGCATCCGGAAACACCATATATTTT. Full variable domain (remainder filled in from reference TRBV7-9 and TRBJ1-3): DTGVSQNPRHKITKRGQNVTFRCDPISEHNRLYWYRQTLGQGPEFLTYFQNEAQLEKSRLLSDRFSAERPKGSFSTLEIQRTEQGDSAMYLCASSLLSGGASGNTIYFGEGSWLTVV.

This chain uses TRBV5-6 with TRBJ2-3; no clear D. Trimming shortened V by 1 base and J by 2 bases, and 11 bases separated the two germline ends. Germline V gives CDR1 SGHDT, CDR2 YYEEEE. The CDR3 has 15 amino acids. The CDR3 sequence is CASSLYTSPTDTQYF. CDR3 coding DNA: TGTGCCAGCAGCTTGTACACTTCCCCCACAGATACGCAGTATTTT.

The chain couples TRBV10-3 to TRBJ1-5; maybe TRBD1 (5 bases). The CDR3 is 13 residues long. Germline CDR1 ENHRY, CDR2 SYGVKD. V shed 2 bases and J shed 8 bases, with 10 bases lying between them. In nucleotides, the CDR3 is TGTGCCATCAGTGAGGGCGGGACGGAGCCCCAGCATTTT. This translates into CAISEGGTEPQHF.

This clone has a handful of counts. The chain combines TRBV27 with TRBJ2-3; TRBD1 matches at 9 bases. J gave up 6 bases and V 2 bases, and 6 bases lay outside the gene matches. The CDR3 contains 15 residues. The V gene's germline CDR1 is MNHEY and CDR2 SMNVEV (reference sequence). The CDR3 here is CASSLTGGKWDTQYF. DNA for the CDR3: TGTGCCAGCAGTTTAACAGGGGGCAAGTGGGATACGCAGTATTTT.

CDR3 region: CASSLDDRANYGYTF. CDR3 nucleotides: TGCGCCAGCAGCTTGGATGACAGGGCTAACTATGGCTACACCTTC. The chain recombines TRBV5-1 with TRBJ1-2; 7 nucleotides agree with TRBD1. V was clipped by 0 bases and J by 0 bases; unmatched bases: 2. The CDR3 runs 15 residues. Germline V lookup: CDR1 SGHRS, CDR2 YFSETQ. The full variable domain, with the rest looked up from reference TRBV5-1 and TRBJ1-2, is KAGVTQTPRYLIKTRGQQVTLSCSPISGHRSVSWYQQTPGQGLQFLFEYFSETQRNKGNFPGRFSGRQFSNSRSEMNVSTLELGDSALYLCASSLDDRANYGYTFGSGTRLTVV.

In its sample, this clone was seen a few times. V and J are TRBV5-4 and TRBJ1-3, with a weak D call TRBD1 (5 bases). V lost 0 bases and J lost 4, with 14 bases in between. Germline CDR1 reads SGHNT; CDR2 reads YYREEE (reference sequence). The CDR3 length is 16 residues. The CDR3 protein is CASSLGLGAGGNTIYF. The CDR3 DNA reads as TGTGCCAGCAGCTTGGGGCTAGGGGCAGGAGGAAACACCATATATTTT.

The chain combines TRBV4-2 with TRBJ2-7; weak D call: TRBD1 (5 bases). V lost 0 bases and J lost 2, with 14 bases in between. The CDR3 is 16 amino acids. The germline gives CDR1 LGHNA, CDR2 YNFKEQ. CDR3 coding DNA: TGTGCCAGCAGCCAAGATCAAGCAGGGTCAACCTACGAGCAGTACTTC. The encoded protein is CASSQDQAGSTYEQYF.

The chain links TRBV2 to TRBJ1-1; D is unclear. Germline V CDR1 and CDR2: SNHLY, FYNNEI. Deletions cut 5 bases from V and 10 bases from J, with 17 bases between. The CDR3 is 13 amino acids. The CDR3, as DNA: TGTGCCAGCAGTTTAATCGGGCGAATGGGAGCTTTCTTT. It codes for CASSLIGRMGAFF.

V is TRBV18 and J is TRBJ2-4; tentative D call: TRBD1 (7 bases). V shed 2 bases and J shed 8 bases, with 16 bases lying between them. Germline CDR1 and CDR2: KGHSH and LQKENI. The CDR3 sequence is 15 residues long. The CDR3 here is CASSPGQGGWDIQYF. The CDR3 coding sequence is TGTGCCAGCTCACCAGGGCAGGGGGGCTGGGACATTCAGTACTTC.

The V and J genes are TRBV18 and TRBJ1-2; 8 bases are shared with TRBD1. CDR1 is KGHSH, CDR2 LQKENI, per germline. V was clipped by 3 bases and J by 7 bases; unmatched bases: 7. The CDR3 is 14 residues long. CDR3 sequence (DNA): TGTGCCAGCTCACCGGAGACAGGGGTGGGTGGCTACACCTTC. It is translated as CASSPETGVGGYTF.

The chain combines TRBV4-3 with TRBJ1-2; 7 bases line up with TRBD1. The CDR3 has 15 amino acids. V gave up 4 bases and J gave up 7 bases; unmatched junction bases: 12. The germline V gene has CDR1 LGHNA and CDR2 YSLEER. CDR3 bases: TGCGCCAGCAGCCCCGTGGGACAGAAGTTGATTGGCTACACCTTC. This gives the protein CASSPVGQKLIGYTF.

The V gene is TRBV3-1 (or the pseudogene TRBV3-2), the J gene TRBJ2-5, with 8 positions matching TRBD1. V gave up 4 bases and J gave up 3 bases; unmatched junction bases: 7. The CDR3 sequence is 15 residues long. Germline V gene sequence: CDR1 LGHDT, CDR2 YNNKEL (reference sequence). The DNA for the CDR3 is TGTGCCAGCAGCCGGTGGGGGACAGGAAAAGAGACCCAGTACTTC. Translating gives CASSRWGTGKETQYF.

The genes are TRBV2 and TRBJ1-5; D may be TRBD1 (5 bases). Germline lookup yields CDR1 SNHLY and CDR2 FYNNEI. CDR3 length: 13 amino acids. The V end lost 10 bases, the J end lost 3 bases, and 13 bases lay between the germline ends. The CDR3 coding sequence is TGTGCCATCCTACGAGGGGACAATCAGCCCCAGCATTTT. It codes for CAILRGDNQPQHF. The whole variable domain, filled in from reference TRBV2 and TRBJ1-5, reads EPEVTQTPSHQVTQMGQEVILRCVPISNHLYFYWYRQILGQKVEFLVSFYNNEISEKSEIFDDQFSVERPDGSNFTLKIRSTKLEDSAMYFCAILRGDNQPQHFGDGTRLSIL.

V is TRBV5-5 and J is TRBJ2-1, with 10 bases that match TRBD2. The CDR3 is 16 amino acids. CDR1 is SGHKS and CDR2 is YYEKEE in the germline V gene (reference sequence). Trimming took 0 bases from V and 3 from J; bases not matched to a gene: 3. The CDR3 coding sequence is TGTGCCAGCAGCTTGGGTCGGACTAGCGGCTACAATGAGCAGTTCTTC. Translated: CASSLGRTSGYNEQFF.

This sequence joins TRBV6-5 and TRBJ1-2; possible D gene TRBD1, 6 bases. Germline V gene data show CDR1 as MNHEY and CDR2 as SVGAGI. Trimming took 6 bases from V and 4 from J, leaving 12 bases between them. CDR3 length equals 13 residues. The CDR3: CASRSGAVYGYTF. The CDR3 nucleotides read TGTGCCAGCAGGTCAGGGGCGGTCTATGGCTACACCTTC.

The chain links TRBV5-5 to TRBJ2-5; 12 nucleotides align to TRBD2. Germline trimming cut 4 bases from V and 7 bases from J; bases unmatched to any gene: 5. Germline V lookup: CDR1 SGHKS, CDR2 YYEKEE (reference sequence). This CDR3 spans 14 amino acids. The CDR3 DNA reads TGTGCCAGCAGCCGGACTAGCGGGGCTATGACCCAGTACTTC. Translation gives CASSRTSGAMTQYF.

This sequence joins TRBV5-1 and TRBJ1-3, with D possibly matching TRBD1 (6 bases). The CDR3 is 13 residues long. V was shortened by 0 bases and J by 8 bases, with 9 bases between the two germline ends. Germline values: CDR1 SGHRS, CDR2 YFSETQ. CDR3 residues: CASSLEQGHTIYF. Here the CDR3 DNA reads TGCGCCAGCAGCTTGGAACAGGGACACACCATATATTTT. Drawing the rest from reference TRBV5-1 and TRBJ1-3, the complete variable domain is KAGVTQTPRYLIKTRGQQVTLSCSPISGHRSVSWYQQTPGQGLQFLFEYFSETQRNKGNFPGRFSGRQFSNSRSEMNVSTLELGDSALYLCASSLEQGHTIYFGEGSWLTVV.

V is TRBV7-2 and J is TRBJ2-2, with 9 bases fitting TRBD2. The V gene's germline CDR1 is SGHTA and CDR2 FQGNSA. The length of the CDR3 is 17 residues. The junction had 7 bases not matched to a gene; V was cut back by 1 base and J by 4 bases. The CDR3 DNA is TGTGCCAGCAGCTTAGACTTTCTAGCGGGGTTCACCGGGGAGCTGTTTTTT. It is translated as CASSLDFLAGFTGELFF. Filled out from reference TRBV7-2 and TRBJ2-2, the complete variable domain reads GAGVSQSPSNKVTEKGKDVELRCDPISGHTALYWYRQSLGQGLEFLIYFQGNSAPDKSGLPSDRFSAERTGGSVSTLTIQRTQQEDSAVYLCASSLDFLAGFTGELFFGEGSRLTVL.

This chain connects TRBV7-2 to TRBJ2-2, with 8 bases aligning to TRBD2. J lost 2 bases, V lost 0 bases, and 8 bases had no gene match. Germline V gene sequence: CDR1 SGHTA, CDR2 FQGNSA. The length of the CDR3 is 18 residues. The CDR3 loop is CASSLALGLAGNTGELFF. The CDR3 region has the DNA TGTGCCAGCAGCTTAGCGCTCGGGCTAGCGGGTAACACCGGGGAGCTGTTTTTT.